These T cell receptor beta chains were read from a single sample in a study of CD4 and CD8 cells across lung adenocarcinoma regions. TCRdb recomputed calls from the PCR reads with MiXCR, one row per CDR3 protein. The sample shows about 19,000 distinct CDR3 sequences, about 50% of them seen only once. The material sequenced was CD8+ T cells from the margin of a lung tumor. These receptors were taken from a male donor with lung adenocarcinoma. The CD4 and CD8 labels of this study may be unreliable. Each CDR3 is given with its conserved first and last residue.

v_gene,CDR3aa
TRBV6-5,CASSYSVGQETQYF
TRBV27,CASGPGGRDQEIQYF
TRBV6-1,CASSGAGSGDGDTQYF
TRBV6-1,CATHPRGPLHEQFF
TRBV7-3,CAASGGCEQETQYF
TRBV6-1,CASMEGGRWGTETQYF
TRBV6-1,CASRLGTGELFF
TRBV6-1,CASIRAGSYEQYF
TRBV6-1,CASATGTDTQYF
TRBV6-2/TRBV6-3,CASSLVQVGYEQYF
TRBV10-3,CAISAGTGSPNEQFF
TRBV6-1,CASRTGKSNAYNEQFF
TRBV6-1,CASSGRPVGTEEQYF
TRBV7-6,CASSLGGLAGIFETQYF
TRBV6-1,CASSSGSGTTDAQYF
TRBV27,CASRTGFQYTDTQYF
TRBV6-1,CASSPGRLNEQFF
TRBV4-1,CASRVRKGHNEQFF
TRBV6-4,CASRLSEASGTGTQYF
TRBV6-1,CASRVPGTDTQYF
TRBV6-1,CASRGAGTGVVETQYF